One sample yielded the 19 T cell receptor beta chains listed below, sequenced in a study of blood T cell repertoires in COVID-19 (dated by TCRdb to the early 2020s). Preparation of the library involved the immunoSEQ multiplex PCR assay. TCRdb provides this immuneACCESS table in a form limited to in-frame rearrangements. Some clones are lacking; in checked studies, under half of them reflect an unresolved V gene, and why the rest are absent is not known. A total of nearly 25,000 clones appear in this sample, 92% of them only once. Of the sample, over 25% falls within the top ten clones. Sequencing used peripheral blood. The receptors shown here come from a man aged 70 or older with active COVID-19.

This chain joins TRBV6-5 and TRBJ1-5, with D possibly being TRBD1 (5 bases). CDR3 length: 15 amino acids. V dropped 0 bases and J dropped 6 bases, with 12 bases sitting between them. Germline CDR1 MNHEY, CDR2 SVGAGI. The CDR3 nucleotides are TGTGCCAGCAGTTACTCGAAAGGGGCCGGTCAGCCCCAGCATTTT. It encodes CASSYSKGAGQPQHF.

V gene TRBV6-5 combines with J gene TRBJ2-5; D perhaps matches TRBD2 (6 bases). The CDR3 totals 12 residues. V was clipped by 2 bases and J by 5 bases, with 6 bases between them. Looked up from germline, CDR1 is MNHEY and CDR2 is SVGAGI. The CDR3 loop is CASSYGGETQYF. The DNA of the CDR3 is TGTGCCAGCAGTTACGGGGGGGAGACCCAGTACTTC.

The chain couples TRBV24-1 to TRBJ2-1, with D possibly matching TRBD1 (6 bases). V lost 4 bases and J 9 bases, leaving 12 bases between the germline ends. The CDR3 runs to 13 residues. CDR1 KGHDR and CDR2 SFDVKD come from the germline V gene. CDR3 in amino acids: CATSDPGHIEQFF. In DNA form, the CDR3 reads TGTGCCACCAGTGACCCGGGACATATTGAGCAGTTCTTC.

This chain connects TRBV2 to TRBJ2-1; TRBD2 matches 7 bases. CDR3 length: 15 amino acids. CDR1 SNHLY and CDR2 FYNNEI come from the germline V gene. With 7 bases clipped from V and 2 bases from J, the junction kept 8 bases outside the gene matches. The CDR3 protein is CASTVRESTYNEQFF. The CDR3 bases are TGTGCCAGCACGGTGCGGGAGAGTACCTACAATGAGCAGTTCTTC.

This clone was picked up one time. This chain uses TRBV28 with TRBJ2-2, with TRBD2 matching 14 bases. The CDR3 runs 17 residues. Germline loops: CDR1 MDHEN, CDR2 SYDVKM. The V gene end was trimmed by 0 bases and the J gene end by 7 bases; junction bases not matched to a gene: 4. The CDR3: CASSLWGTSGSDGELFF. The DNA for the CDR3 is TGTGCCAGCAGTTTATGGGGGACTAGCGGGAGTGACGGGGAGCTGTTTTTT.

V gene TRBV12-3 or TRBV12-4 combines with J gene TRBJ2-7; D remains ambiguous. The V and J ends lost 0 bases and 3 bases respectively, with 6 bases between them. This CDR3 is 13 amino acids long. CDR3 in amino acids: CASSLALRYEQYF. In DNA form, the CDR3 reads TGTGCCAGCAGTTTAGCGCTACGCTACGAGCAGTACTTC.

DNA for the CDR3: TGCGCCAGCAGCCAAGATGCGTTCTTGAACACTGAAGCTTTCTTT. Encoded protein: CASSQDAFLNTEAFF. The genes are TRBV4-3 and TRBJ1-1; the D is unclear. V lost 0 bases to trimming and J lost 0 bases, with 8 bases between them. This CDR3 region has 15 residues. Germline lookup yields CDR1 LGHNA and CDR2 YSLEER.

Only one count was recorded for this clone. The chain combines TRBV18 with TRBJ1-4; D may be TRBD1 (5 bases). V shed 2 bases and J shed 4 bases, with 17 bases lying between them. The germline V gene has CDR1 KGHSH and CDR2 LQKENI. CDR3 size: 17 residues. In DNA form, the CDR3 reads TGTGCCAGCTCACCAGTGATTAGTAGGACAAGTAATGAAAAACTGTTTTTT. Residues: CASSPVISRTSNEKLFF.

The chain joins TRBV28 to TRBJ1-2; tentative D call: TRBD1 (5 bases). The length of the CDR3 is 12 residues. CDR1 and CDR2 (germline): MDHEN, SYDVKM. Trimming removed 8 bases from V and 3 bases from J, with 10 bases in between. CDR3: CASRQYDYGYTF. CDR3 nucleotide sequence: TGTGCCAGCCGACAGTATGACTATGGCTACACCTTC.

The count of this clone is one. The chain uses TRBV2 and TRBJ2-2, with D possibly matching TRBD1 (5 bases). Trimming stripped 4 bases from V and 0 bases from J, with 9 bases between. CDR3 length equals 15 residues. Germline V gene sequence: CDR1 SNHLY, CDR2 FYNNEI. The CDR3 loop is CASSVQGSNTGELFF. CDR3 nucleotides: TGTGCCAGCAGTGTTCAGGGCTCGAACACCGGGGAGCTGTTTTTT.

This clone was observed a single time. The chain carries TRBV7-6 and TRBJ1-5; D unresolved. Germline V gene lookup returns CDR1 SGHVS and CDR2 FNYEAQ. The CDR3 runs 15 residues. The V and J ends lost 0 bases and 1 base respectively, with 7 bases between them. This CDR3 reads CASSLATGSNQPQHF. CDR3 in DNA: TGTGCCAGCAGCTTAGCAACGGGGAGCAATCAGCCCCAGCATTTT.

The V and J genes are TRBV2 and TRBJ2-1; TRBD2 might be the D (5 bases). The V and J ends lost 10 bases and 0 bases respectively, with 13 bases between them. Germline V gene data show CDR1 as SNHLY and CDR2 as FYNNEI. The CDR3 has 14 residues. The CDR3 loop is CATQERSSYNEQFF. The CDR3 coding sequence is TGTGCCACCCAAGAGCGGAGCTCCTACAATGAGCAGTTCTTC.

This chain joins TRBV5-1 and TRBJ2-7; weak D call: TRBD2 (5 bases). V was cut by 2 bases and J by 6 bases, with 15 bases left in between. This CDR3 has 14 amino acids. Germline V lookup: CDR1 SGHRS, CDR2 YFSETQ. This chain's CDR3 is CASSFGSRGSEQYF. In nucleotides, the CDR3 is TGCGCCAGCAGCTTTGGATCGCGAGGGTCCGAGCAGTACTTC.

This clone was seen more than once but under ten times. DNA for the CDR3: TGTGCCAGCAGCTTAGCTTCCGGGGTTAGGGGCAATCAGCCCCAGCATTTT. It specifies CASSLASGVRGNQPQHF. The rearrangement uses TRBV7-2 and TRBJ1-5; unclear D gene. This CDR3 has 17 amino acids. Germline CDR1 SGHTA, CDR2 FQGNSA. Trimming pared 0 bases from V and 2 bases from J, leaving 14 bases between.

The chain couples TRBV6-2 or TRBV6-3 to TRBJ2-7; no definite D call. The CDR3 length is 14 residues. Trimming left V 6 bases short and J 4 bases short, with 16 bases between. CDR1 and CDR2 from the germline V gene are MNHEY and SVGEGT. CDR3 sequence: CASSEDFLRYEQYF. As DNA, the CDR3 is TGTGCCAGCAGCGAAGATTTCTTACGGTACGAGCAGTACTTC.

The table lists this clone with a few counts. The chain links TRBV4-1 to TRBJ1-5, with TRBD1 matching over 9 bases. The CDR3 sequence is 18 residues long. CDR1 is MGHRA, CDR2 YSYEKL, per germline. Trimming at V came to 1 base and at J to 2 bases, leaving 9 bases not matched to a gene. The CDR3 loop is CASSQGPGTGIGNQPQHF. The CDR3 DNA follows: TGCGCCAGCAGCCAAGGTCCCGGGACAGGGATCGGCAATCAGCCCCAGCATTTT.

The chain is built from TRBV4-1 and TRBJ1-6; D might be TRBD1 (6 bases). The CDR3 covers 16 residues. Germline V gene lookup returns CDR1 MGHRA and CDR2 YSYEKL. The V end was cut by 0 bases, the J end by 10 bases, with 16 bases between. CDR3 sequence: CASSQERTRGGSPLHF. The DNA of the CDR3 is TGCGCCAGCAGCCAAGAAAGAACCAGGGGTGGATCACCCCTCCACTTT.

The rearrangement joins TRBV2 to TRBJ2-3; D call uncertain. The V and J ends lost 8 bases and 4 bases respectively, with 7 bases between them. Germline V gives CDR1 SNHLY, CDR2 FYNNEI. The CDR3 covers 11 residues. CDR3 DNA: TGTGCCAGCGGTAGATCAGATACGCAGTATTTT. Protein: CASGRSDTQYF.

This clone occurred once. This chain connects TRBV6-5 to TRBJ2-5, with D perhaps matching TRBD1 (5 bases). Per germline, CDR1 MNHEY and CDR2 SVGAGI. Deletions cut 0 bases from V and 1 base from J, with 6 bases between. The CDR3 length is 14 residues. The CDR3, as DNA: TGTGCCAGCAGTTACTCCAGGGTCCAAGAGACCCAGTACTTC. This encodes CASSYSRVQETQYF.